Presented here are 16 T cell receptor beta chains from one specimen sequenced in a study of blood T cell repertoires in COVID-19. Clones were read by immunoSEQ multiplex PCR, and TCRdb kept only the in-frame ones, dropping some. The table records approximately 450,000 clones, approximately 92% of them present only once. The sequenced material came from PBMCs or T cells enriched from blood (not recorded which). These receptors all come from a man younger than 40 who had recovered from COVID-19.

The rearrangement uses TRBV11-1 and TRBJ2-3, with D perhaps matching TRBD1 (5 bases). V was cut by 1 base and J by 5 bases, with 10 bases left in between. Germline CDR1 reads SGHAT; CDR2 reads FQDESV (reference sequence). This CDR3 spans 14 amino acids. The CDR3, as DNA: TGTGCCAGCAGCTTAGGGGCGCAGGGAGATACGCAGTATTTT. The encoded protein is CASSLGAQGDTQYF.

The V call is TRBV29-1, the J call TRBJ2-3; TRBD1 aligns across 7 bases. CDR1 is SQVTM and CDR2 is ANQGSEA in the germline V gene. The CDR3 spans 14 residues. Trimming took 7 bases from V and 1 from J; bases not matched to a gene: 8. In DNA, the CDR3 is TGCAGCGCTGCGACCGGGACAGGCACAGATACGCAGTATTTT. This translates into CSAATGTGTDTQYF.

V is TRBV10-1 and J is TRBJ2-7, with 12 positions matching TRBD2. Per the germline V gene, CDR1 is WNHNN and CDR2 is SYGVQD (reference sequence). Unmatched junction bases numbered 7, after V lost 6 bases and J lost 7 bases. The CDR3 loop spans 14 amino acids. The CDR3, as DNA: TGCGCCAGCAGAGGACCGGGACTAGCGGGTGAGCAGTACTTC. This sequence encodes CASRGPGLAGEQYF.

The chain recombines TRBV5-1 with TRBJ2-2; no clear D gene. Germline CDR1 is SGHRS and CDR2 is YFSETQ. The CDR3 spans 18 residues. Trimming removed 4 bases from V and 0 bases from J, with 19 bases in between. CDR3 sequence (DNA): TGCGCCAGCAGCCGCTCCCCAGGCGAACCTACGAACACCGGGGAGCTGTTTTTT. As protein: CASSRSPGEPTNTGELFF.

V gene TRBV27 combines with J gene TRBJ2-1; 8 bases match TRBD2. CDR1 and CDR2 from the germline V gene are MNHEY and SMNVEV (reference sequence). V was pared by 4 bases and J by 6 bases, with 2 bases of the junction left unmatched. This CDR3 comprises 13 residues. The CDR3, as DNA: TGTGCCAGCAGTTGGGGACTAGGCAATGAGCAGTTCTTC. It yields the protein CASSWGLGNEQFF.

This clone was recorded only once. The chain recombines TRBV5-1 with TRBJ1-2, with TRBD1 matching 7 bases. With V trimmed by 1 base and J by 7 bases, 13 bases remained unmatched. The germline V gene has CDR1 SGHRS and CDR2 YFSETQ. The CDR3 is 16 residues long. The CDR3 coding sequence is TGCGCCAGCAGCTTGCAGGGGGGAGCGAGCAGCGGTGGCTACACCTTC. This translates into CASSLQGGASSGGYTF.

V is TRBV6-5 and J is TRBJ1-2, with D unclear. The CDR3 totals 15 residues. Germline CDR1 MNHEY, CDR2 SVGAGI. V was clipped by 0 bases and J by 2 bases, with 10 bases between them. CDR3 region: CASSYSADLNYGYTF. In nucleotides, the CDR3 is TGTGCCAGCAGTTACTCGGCCGACTTAAACTATGGCTACACCTTC.

This chain connects TRBV27 to TRBJ2-3; a weak D match, TRBD2 (6 bases). V was clipped by 6 bases and J by 0 bases, with 19 bases between them. This CDR3 comprises 17 residues. Germline CDR1 and CDR2: MNHEY and SMNVEV (reference sequence). The CDR3 bases are TGTGCCAGCAGCTCCCCGGGGTTAGCGGCCAGCACAGATACGCAGTATTTT. This gives the protein CASSSPGLAASTDTQYF.

DNA of the CDR3: TGTGCCAGCAGTAGGGACAGGGGATCGTCCGGGGAGCTGTTTTTT. This sequence encodes CASSRDRGSSGELFF. V and J are TRBV2 and TRBJ2-2, with 10 bases matching TRBD1. The length of the CDR3 is 15 residues. The junction had 6 bases not matched to a gene; V was cut back by 5 bases and J by 6 bases. CDR1 and CDR2 (germline): SNHLY, FYNNEI.

The chain carries TRBV7-9 and TRBJ2-7; 9 bases match TRBD2. From germline, CDR1 is SEHNR and CDR2 FQNEAQ (reference sequence). The V and J ends lost 5 bases and 4 bases, in that order; junction bases with no gene match: 12. There are 16 residues in the CDR3. In nucleotides, the CDR3 is TGTGCCAGCAGCCCCAGATTAGCGGGAGTCGTTTACGAGCAGTACTTC. It is translated as CASSPRLAGVVYEQYF. Full variable domain (remainder filled in from reference TRBV7-9 and TRBJ2-7): DTGVSQNPRHKITKRGQNVTFRCDPISEHNRLYWYRQTLGQGPEFLTYFQNEAQLEKSRLLSDRFSAERPKGSFSTLEIQRTEQGDSAMYLCASSPRLAGVVYEQYFGPGTRLTVT.

The chain couples TRBV27 to TRBJ2-2; a weak D match, TRBD1 (6 bases). V was clipped by 0 bases and J by 7 bases, with 9 bases between them. Looked up from germline, CDR1 is MNHEY and CDR2 is SMNVEV (reference sequence). There are 14 residues in the CDR3. In nucleotides, the CDR3 is TGTGCCAGCAGTTTATCGGACAGCGGCGGGGAGCTGTTTTTT. Protein sequence: CASSLSDSGGELFF.

The chain carries TRBV5-4 and TRBJ2-1; 8 bases map to TRBD2. The CDR3 loop spans 15 amino acids. With V trimmed by 1 base and J by 5 bases, 5 bases remained unmatched. Germline V gives CDR1 SGHNT, CDR2 YYREEE (reference sequence). The CDR3 here is CASSLISGADNEQFF. The CDR3 nucleotides read TGTGCCAGCAGCTTGATTAGCGGGGCAGACAATGAGCAGTTCTTC. The full variable domain, rest sourced from reference TRBV5-4 and TRBJ2-1, is ETGVTQSPTHLIKTRGQQVTLRCSSQSGHNTVSWYQQALGQGPQFIFQYYREEENGRGNFPPRFSGLQFPNYSSELNVNALELDDSALYLCASSLISGADNEQFFGPGTRLTVL.

The chain carries TRBV28 and TRBJ2-5; the match to TRBD1 covers 9 bases. This CDR3 region has 16 residues. In germline, CDR1 is MDHEN, CDR2 SYDVKM. Trimming cost V 9 bases and J 6 bases; bases outside gene matches: 17. The CDR3 region has the DNA TGTGCCAGTATGAGTGTCGGACAGGGGCGCGGAAAGACCCAGTACTTC. Its protein product is CASMSVGQGRGKTQYF.

V gene TRBV2 combines with J gene TRBJ2-7; 8 positions match TRBD1. CDR3 length equals 15 residues. Germline V gene lookup returns CDR1 SNHLY and CDR2 FYNNEI. The trim removed 7 bases at V and 4 bases at J, leaving 12 bases unmatched. CDR3 DNA: TGTGCCAGCAAGTCCTGGGTGGGACAGGCTTACGAGCAGTACTTC. This encodes CASKSWVGQAYEQYF. Looking up the rest from reference TRBV2 and TRBJ2-7 gives the full variable domain: EPEVTQTPSHQVTQMGQEVILRCVPISNHLYFYWYRQILGQKVEFLVSFYNNEISEKSEIFDDQFSVERPDGSNFTLKIRSTKLEDSAMYFCASKSWVGQAYEQYFGPGTRLTVT.

This rearrangement joins TRBV2 to TRBJ1-3, with D perhaps TRBD1 (5 bases). There are 13 residues in the CDR3. From germline, CDR1 is SNHLY and CDR2 FYNNEI. V was pared by 5 bases and J by 3 bases, with 8 bases between. The CDR3 sequence is CASSTTDGNTIYF. As DNA, the CDR3 is TGTGCCAGCAGTACGACAGATGGAAACACCATATATTTT.

V gene TRBV12-3 or TRBV12-4 combines with J gene TRBJ2-5, with D possibly matching TRBD1 (7 bases). V was clipped by 3 bases and J by 5 bases, with 10 bases between them. This CDR3 is 13 amino acids long. DNA of the CDR3: TGTGCCAGCAGTTTCGCAGGGGGGGAGACCCAGTACTTC. This codes for CASSFAGGETQYF.